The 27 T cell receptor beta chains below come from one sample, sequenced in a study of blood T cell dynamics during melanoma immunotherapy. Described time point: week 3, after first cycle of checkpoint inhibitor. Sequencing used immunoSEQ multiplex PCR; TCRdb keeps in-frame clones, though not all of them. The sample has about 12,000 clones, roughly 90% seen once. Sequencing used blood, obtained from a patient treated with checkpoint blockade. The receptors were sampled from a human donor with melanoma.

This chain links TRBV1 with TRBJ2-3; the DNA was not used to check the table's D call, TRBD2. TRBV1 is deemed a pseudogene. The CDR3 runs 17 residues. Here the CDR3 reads CTSSQDRAGGPPDTQYF. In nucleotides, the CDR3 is TGCACCAGCAGCCAAGATCGGGCGGGGGGGCCCCCAGATACGCAGTATTTT.

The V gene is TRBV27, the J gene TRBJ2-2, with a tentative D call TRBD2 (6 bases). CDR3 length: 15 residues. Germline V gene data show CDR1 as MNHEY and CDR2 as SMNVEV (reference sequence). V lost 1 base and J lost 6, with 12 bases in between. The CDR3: CASSLWRGSAGELFF. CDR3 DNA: TGTGCCAGCAGTTTATGGCGGGGAAGCGCCGGGGAGCTGTTTTTT.

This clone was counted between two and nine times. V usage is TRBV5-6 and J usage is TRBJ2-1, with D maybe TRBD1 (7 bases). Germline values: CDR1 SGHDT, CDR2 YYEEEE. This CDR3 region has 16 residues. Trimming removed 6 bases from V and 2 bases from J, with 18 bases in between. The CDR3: CASTEIRGATYNEQFF. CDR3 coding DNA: TGTGCCAGCACCGAGATCAGGGGGGCGACCTACAATGAGCAGTTCTTC.

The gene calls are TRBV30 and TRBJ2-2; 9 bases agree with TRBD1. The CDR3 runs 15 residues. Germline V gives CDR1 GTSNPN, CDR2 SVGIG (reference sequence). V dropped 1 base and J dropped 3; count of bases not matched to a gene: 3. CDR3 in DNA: TGTGCCTGGAGTGGCCGGGACAGGGACACCGGGGAGCTGTTTTTT. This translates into CAWSGRDRDTGELFF.

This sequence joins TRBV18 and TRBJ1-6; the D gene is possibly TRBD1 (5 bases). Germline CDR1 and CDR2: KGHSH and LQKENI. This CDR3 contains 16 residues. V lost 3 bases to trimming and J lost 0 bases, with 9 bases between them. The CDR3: CASSPGRGSYNSPLHF. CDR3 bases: TGTGCCAGCTCACCGGGGCGGGGCTCCTATAATTCACCCCTCCACTTT.

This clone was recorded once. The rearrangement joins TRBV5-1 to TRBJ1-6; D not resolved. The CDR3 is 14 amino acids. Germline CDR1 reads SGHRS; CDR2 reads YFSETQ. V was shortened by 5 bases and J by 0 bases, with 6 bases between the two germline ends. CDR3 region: CASRTSSYNSPLHF. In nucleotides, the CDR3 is TGCGCCAGCAGAACGAGCTCCTATAATTCACCCCTCCACTTT.

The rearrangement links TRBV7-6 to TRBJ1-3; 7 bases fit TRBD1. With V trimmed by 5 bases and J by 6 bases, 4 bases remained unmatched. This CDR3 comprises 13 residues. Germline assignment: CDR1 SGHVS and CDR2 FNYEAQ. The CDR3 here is CASSLGQLNTIYF. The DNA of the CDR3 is TGTGCCAGCAGCCTGGGACAGTTAAACACCATATATTTT.

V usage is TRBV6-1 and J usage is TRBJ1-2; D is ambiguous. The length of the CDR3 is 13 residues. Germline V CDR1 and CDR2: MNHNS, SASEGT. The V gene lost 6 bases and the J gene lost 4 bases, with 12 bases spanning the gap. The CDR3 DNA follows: TGTGCCAGCAGCCATGACATACGCTATGGCTACACCTTC. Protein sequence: CASSHDIRYGYTF.

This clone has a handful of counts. CDR3 region: CASSPQGGQDGQPQHF. The CDR3 bases are TGCGCCAGCAGCCCCCAAGGGGGACAGGATGGGCAGCCCCAGCATTTT. This chain joins TRBV4-1 and TRBJ1-5; TRBD1 agrees at 8 bases. CDR1 and CDR2 from the germline V gene are MGHRA and YSYEKL. The CDR3 loop spans 16 amino acids. V lost 4 bases to trimming and J lost 7 bases; unmatched junction nucleotides: 12.

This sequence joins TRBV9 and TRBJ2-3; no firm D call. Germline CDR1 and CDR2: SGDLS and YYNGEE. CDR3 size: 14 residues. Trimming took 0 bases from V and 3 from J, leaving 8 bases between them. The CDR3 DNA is TGTGCCAGCAGCGTAGCTGGCAGAACAGATACGCAGTATTTT. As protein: CASSVAGRTDTQYF.

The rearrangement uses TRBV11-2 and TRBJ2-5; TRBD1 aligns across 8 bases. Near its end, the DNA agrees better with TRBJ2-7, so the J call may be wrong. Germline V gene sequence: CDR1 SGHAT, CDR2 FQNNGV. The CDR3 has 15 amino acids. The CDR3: CASSLLRDRTYEQYF. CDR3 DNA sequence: TGTGCCAGCAGCCTCCTCCGGGACAGGACCTACGAGCAGTACTTC.

DNA for the CDR3: TGTGCCAGCAGCGCCCATGACAGGATAAACATTCAGTACTTC. It encodes CASSAHDRINIQYF. The chain employs TRBV9 and TRBJ2-4; possible D gene TRBD1, 6 bases. With 3 bases removed from V and 6 bases from J, the gap between germline ends came to 13 bases. CDR3 length: 14 residues. CDR1 and CDR2 from the germline V gene are SGDLS and YYNGEE.

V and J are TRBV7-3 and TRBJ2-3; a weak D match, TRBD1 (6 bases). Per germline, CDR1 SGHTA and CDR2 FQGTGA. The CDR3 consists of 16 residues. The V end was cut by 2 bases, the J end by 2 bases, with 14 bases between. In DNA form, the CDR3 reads TGTGCCAGCAGCTTATCCGGGACAAGAAACACAGATACGCAGTATTTT. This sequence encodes CASSLSGTRNTDTQYF.

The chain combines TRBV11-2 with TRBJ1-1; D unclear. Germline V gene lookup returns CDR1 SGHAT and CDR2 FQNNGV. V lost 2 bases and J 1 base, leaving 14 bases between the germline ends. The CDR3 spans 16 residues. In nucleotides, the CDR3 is TGTGCCAGCAGCTTACATGGGGAATTACCGAACACTGAAGCTTTCTTT. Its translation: CASSLHGELPNTEAFF. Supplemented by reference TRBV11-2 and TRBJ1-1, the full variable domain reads EAGVAQSPRYKIIEKRQSVAFWCNPISGHATLYWYQQILGQGPKLLIQFQNNGVVDDSQLPKDRFSAERLKGVDSTLKIQPAKLEDSAVYLCASSLHGELPNTEAFFGQGTRLTVV.

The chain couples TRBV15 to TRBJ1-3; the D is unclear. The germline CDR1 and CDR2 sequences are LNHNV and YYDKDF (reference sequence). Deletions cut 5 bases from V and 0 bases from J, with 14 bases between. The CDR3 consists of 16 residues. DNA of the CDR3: TGTGCCACCAGCGGGAGTTTTAGGGCCTCTGGAAACACCATATATTTT. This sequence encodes CATSGSFRASGNTIYF.

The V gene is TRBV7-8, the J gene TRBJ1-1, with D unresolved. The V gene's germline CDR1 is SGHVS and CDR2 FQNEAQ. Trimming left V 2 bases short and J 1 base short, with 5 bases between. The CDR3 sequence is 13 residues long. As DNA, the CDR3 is TGTGCCAGCAGCTTATCTGCGAACACTGAAGCTTTCTTT. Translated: CASSLSANTEAFF.

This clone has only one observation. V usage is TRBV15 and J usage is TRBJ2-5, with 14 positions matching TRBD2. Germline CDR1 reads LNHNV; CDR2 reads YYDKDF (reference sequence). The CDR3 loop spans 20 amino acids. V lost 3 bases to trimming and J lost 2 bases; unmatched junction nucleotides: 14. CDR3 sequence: CATSSISGTSGSKSQETQYF. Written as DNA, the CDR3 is TGTGCCACCAGCAGTATCTCCGGGACTAGCGGGAGCAAATCACAAGAGACCCAGTACTTC.

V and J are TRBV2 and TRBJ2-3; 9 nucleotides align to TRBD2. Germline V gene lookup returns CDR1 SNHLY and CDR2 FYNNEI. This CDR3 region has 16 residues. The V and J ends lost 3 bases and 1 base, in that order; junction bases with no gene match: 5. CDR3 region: CASSDVSGSGTDTQYF. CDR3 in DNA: TGTGCCAGCAGTGATGTTAGCGGGAGCGGCACAGATACGCAGTATTTT.

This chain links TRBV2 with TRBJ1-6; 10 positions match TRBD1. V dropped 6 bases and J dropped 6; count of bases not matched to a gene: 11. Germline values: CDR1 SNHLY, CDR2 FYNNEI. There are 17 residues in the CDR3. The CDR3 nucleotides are TGTGCCAGCAGCCATCCGACAGGGGGCTACGGTAATTCACCCCTCCACTTT. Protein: CASSHPTGGYGNSPLHF.

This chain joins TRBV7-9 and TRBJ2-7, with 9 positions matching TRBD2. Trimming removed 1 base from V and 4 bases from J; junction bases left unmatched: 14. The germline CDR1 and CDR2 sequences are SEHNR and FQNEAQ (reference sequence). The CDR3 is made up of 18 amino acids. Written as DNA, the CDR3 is TGTGCCAGCAGCTTAGGGAAGGTAGCGGGAGATTTTTTGTACGAGCAGTACTTC. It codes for CASSLGKVAGDFLYEQYF.

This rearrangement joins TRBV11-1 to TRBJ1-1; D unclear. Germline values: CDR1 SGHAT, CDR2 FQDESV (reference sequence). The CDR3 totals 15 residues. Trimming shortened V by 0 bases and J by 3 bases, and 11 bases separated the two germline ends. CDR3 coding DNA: TGTGCCAGCAGCTTAGCGCTATACAGCTACACTGAAGCTTTCTTT. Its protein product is CASSLALYSYTEAFF.

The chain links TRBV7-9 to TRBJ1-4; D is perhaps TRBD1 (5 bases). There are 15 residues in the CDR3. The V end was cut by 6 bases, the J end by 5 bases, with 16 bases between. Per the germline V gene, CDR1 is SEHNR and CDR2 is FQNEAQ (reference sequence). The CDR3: CASRMKGPLNEKLFF. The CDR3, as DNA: TGTGCCAGCAGAATGAAGGGACCGCTGAATGAAAAACTGTTTTTT.

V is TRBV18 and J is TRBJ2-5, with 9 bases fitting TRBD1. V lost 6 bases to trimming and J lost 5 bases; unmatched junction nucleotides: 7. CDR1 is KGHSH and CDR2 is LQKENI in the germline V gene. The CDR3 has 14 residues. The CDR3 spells CASSQGTGKETQYF. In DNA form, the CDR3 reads TGTGCCAGCTCCCAAGGGACAGGGAAGGAGACCCAGTACTTC.

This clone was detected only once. Written as DNA, the CDR3 is TGTGCCAGCAGCTTAGGGGGATCGGACACTGAAGCTTTCTTT. Protein sequence: CASSLGGSDTEAFF. The rearrangement joins TRBV11-2 to TRBJ1-1; D is ambiguous. The ends were cut back, 1 base at V and 3 bases at J, with 9 bases in the middle. Germline CDR1 and CDR2: SGHAT and FQNNGV. This CDR3 is built from 14 residues.

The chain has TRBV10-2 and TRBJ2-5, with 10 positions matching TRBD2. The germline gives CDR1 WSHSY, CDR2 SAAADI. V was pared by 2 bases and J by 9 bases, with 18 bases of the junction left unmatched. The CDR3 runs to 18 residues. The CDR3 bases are TGCGCCAGCAGTGAGCGGTGGTTGGGACTAGCGAAGGGATTGGCCCAGTACTTC. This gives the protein CASSERWLGLAKGLAQYF.

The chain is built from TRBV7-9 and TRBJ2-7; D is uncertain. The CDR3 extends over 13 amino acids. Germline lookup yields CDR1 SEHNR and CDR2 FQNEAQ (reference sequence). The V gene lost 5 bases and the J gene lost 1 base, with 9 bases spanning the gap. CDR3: CASSPQLSYEQYF. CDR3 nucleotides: TGTGCCAGCAGCCCTCAGTTATCCTACGAGCAGTACTTC.

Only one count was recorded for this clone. The CDR3 nucleotides read TGTGCCAGCAGGGACTACACCCCCTACAATGAGCAGTTCTTC. As protein: CASRDYTPYNEQFF. The V and J genes are TRBV6-6 and TRBJ2-1; possible D gene TRBD2, 6 bases. Germline V gene data show CDR1 as MNHNY and CDR2 as SVGAGI (reference sequence). The CDR3 runs to 14 residues. Trimming pared 6 bases from V and 2 bases from J, leaving 11 bases between.